A single sample gave rise to the 19 T cell receptor beta chains below, sequenced in a study. TCRdb processed the 5' RACE reads anew with MiXCR; each CDR3 protein has one entry. The profile covers 7,000 to 9,000 distinct CDR3 sequences, with around 53% appearing a single time and over 5% taken by the ten largest. The sorted Tregs were CD4+CD25+CD127-/low cells. Sequencing was carried out using Tregs sorted from a lymph node. The receptors stem from a female donor with breast cancer.

The V and J genes are TRBV18 and TRBJ2-2, with D possibly called TRBD1 or TRBD2 (5 bases each). V shed 2 bases and J shed 4 bases, with 8 bases lying between them. Germline values: CDR1 KGHSH, CDR2 LQKENI. The CDR3 has 14 residues. The CDR3 DNA follows: TGTGCCAGCTCACCAGGGACCCTCACCGGGGAGCTGTTTTTT. Translation gives CASSPGTLTGELFF.

Note on this clonotype: The junction shows a germline mismatch at one end, possibly a read error. V usage is TRBV12-3 or TRBV12-4 and J usage is TRBJ2-5; D possibly corresponds to TRBD2 (6 bases). This CDR3 has 11 residues. CDR3 sequence reads: CASSPGETKYF. CDR3 nucleotide sequence: TGTGCCAGCAGTCCGGGAGAGACCAAGTACTTC.

J is TRBJ1-2 and V is TRBV6-2 or TRBV6-3; no reliable D call. The CDR3 covers 13 residues. The V end lost 2 bases, the J end lost 1 base, and 5 bases lay between the germline ends. The germline V gene encodes CDR1 MNHEY and CDR2 SVGEGT. The CDR3 sequence: CASSYGLNYGYTF. CDR3 nucleotides: TGTGCCAGCAGTTACGGGCTTAACTATGGCTACACCTTC.

The chain combines TRBV20-1 with TRBJ2-3; tentatively, D is TRBD1 (6 bases). The germline CDR1 and CDR2 sequences are DFQATT and SNEGSKA (reference sequence). Trimming took 0 bases from V and 2 from J, leaving 18 bases between them. This CDR3 has 17 amino acids. CDR3 nucleotides: TGCAGTGCTAGAGATCTAGCAGGGGCCTCAAACACAGATACGCAGTATTTT. It codes for CSARDLAGASNTDTQYF.

The chain is built from TRBV13 and TRBJ2-5, with D possibly being TRBD1 (6 bases). The CDR3 has 14 residues. V lost 2 bases, J lost 4 bases, and 11 bases lay in between. Germline lookup yields CDR1 PRHDT and CDR2 FYEKMQ (reference sequence). The CDR3 DNA reads as TGTGCCAGCAGCTTAAGGGACATGGGAGAGACCCAGTACTTC. This gives the protein CASSLRDMGETQYF.

The CDR3 spells CASSYTDGDEAFF. The CDR3 DNA reads as TGTGCCAGCAGTTACACAGACGGGGATGAAGCTTTCTTT. V usage is TRBV6-2 or TRBV6-3 and J usage is TRBJ1-1; D remains unclear. This CDR3 is 13 amino acids long. The V end was cut by 2 bases, the J end by 7 bases, with 11 bases between. In germline, CDR1 is MNHEY, CDR2 SVGEGT.

The chain has TRBV28 and TRBJ2-1, with D maybe TRBD1 (6 bases). The CDR3 sequence is 20 residues long. The germline V gene has CDR1 MDHEN and CDR2 SYDVKM. V lost 5 bases to trimming and J lost 7 bases, with 33 bases between them. CDR3 DNA sequence: TGTGCCAGCAGTACTTTCGTTGGGGCTCAGGACAGATCCAATATAAATGAGCAGTTCTTC. It codes for CASSTFVGAQDRSNINEQFF.

This clonotype was counted only a few times. V gene TRBV20-1 combines with J gene TRBJ2-7; D call uncertain. The CDR3 has 11 amino acids. V was clipped by 5 bases and J by 7 bases, with 12 bases between them. CDR1 and CDR2 (germline): DFQATT, SNEGSKA (reference sequence). In DNA form, the CDR3 reads TGCAGTGCTGGCCGGGTTGGTGAGCAGTACTTC. The encoded protein is CSAGRVGEQYF.

This rearrangement joins TRBV5-1 to TRBJ2-1; D possibly corresponds to TRBD2 (6 bases). Germline lookup yields CDR1 SGHRS and CDR2 YFSETQ. V was trimmed by 1 base and J by 6 bases, leaving 14 bases between them. The CDR3 runs 15 residues. CDR3 sequence (DNA): TGCGCCAGCAGCTTGTCGGGAGTTATTGTCAATGAGCAGTTCTTC. It encodes CASSLSGVIVNEQFF.

Note on this clonotype: Since a much larger clone is just one base distant, this may be a read error. The V call is TRBV12-3 or TRBV12-4, the J call TRBJ2-5; D unclear. Trimming took off 6 bases at V and 2 bases at J, with 10 bases between the two ends. This CDR3 is 13 amino acids long. The CDR3 protein is CASSISYQETQYF. The DNA for the CDR3 is TGTGCCAGCAGCATTAGTTATCAAGAGACCCAGTACTTC.

This clonotype has only a few counts. This sequence joins TRBV29-1 and TRBJ2-5, with D tentatively TRBD1 or TRBD2 (5 bases each). Looked up from germline, CDR1 is SQVTM and CDR2 is ANQGSEA. V lost 6 bases and J lost 3, with 8 bases in between. The CDR3 is 11 residues long. The DNA for the CDR3 is TGCAGCGTACTAGGGGAAGAGACCCAGTACTTC. Its translation: CSVLGEETQYF.

In its sample, this clonotype was seen a few times. The chain recombines TRBV12-3 or TRBV12-4 with TRBJ2-1, with TRBD2 matching 8 bases. V lost 6 bases to trimming and J lost 9 bases; unmatched junction nucleotides: 13. The CDR3 consists of 15 residues. In nucleotides, the CDR3 is TGTGCCAGCAGCCGGAAGGGGACTAGTTGGGGTGAGCAGTTCTTC. Protein product: CASSRKGTSWGEQFF.

V is TRBV5-1 and J is TRBJ1-4; 11 nucleotides align to TRBD1. This CDR3 has 14 amino acids. The V gene end was trimmed by 3 bases and the J gene end by 8 bases; junction bases not matched to a gene: 3. CDR1 and CDR2 (germline): SGHRS, YFSETQ. In DNA form, the CDR3 reads TGCGCCAGCAGCTCGGGACAGGGGGGCGAAAAACTGTTTTTT. It encodes CASSSGQGGEKLFF.

This rearrangement joins TRBV7-2 to TRBJ2-1; TRBD2 is a possible D gene (5 bases). Judging by the DNA end, TRBJ2-7 fits better; the J call may be wrong. The CDR3 consists of 13 residues. Looked up from germline, CDR1 is SGHTA and CDR2 is FQGNSA. CDR3 coding DNA: TGTGCCAGCAGCGTGACTGGGAGCTACGAGCAGTACGTC. It encodes CASSVTGSYEQYV.

The V and J genes are TRBV7-8 and TRBJ1-5, with D possibly matching TRBD1 (6 bases). Trimming removed 1 base from V and 4 bases from J, with 17 bases in between. CDR1 and CDR2 from the germline V gene are SGHVS and FQNEAQ. The length of the CDR3 is 17 residues. CDR3 sequence (DNA): TGTGCCAGCAGCTTAGGTCGTTGGGGGCTGGGTAATCAGCCCCAGCATTTT. Translated, it gives CASSLGRWGLGNQPQHF.

The chain has TRBV20-1 and TRBJ1-5; D gene unclear. The CDR3 loop spans 14 amino acids. Looked up from germline, CDR1 is DFQATT and CDR2 is SNEGSKA (reference sequence). Deletions cut 7 bases from V and 0 bases from J, with 13 bases between. CDR3 bases: TGCAGTGTTAGTTACGATTATAGCAATCAGCCCCAGCATTTT. Protein product: CSVSYDYSNQPQHF.

The chain combines TRBV3-1 with TRBJ2-7; tentative D call: TRBD2 (6 bases). Trimming removed 3 bases at V and 6 bases at J, with 27 bases between. This CDR3 is 18 amino acids long. Germline-derived CDR1 and CDR2 are LGHDT and YNNKEL (reference sequence). The CDR3 reads CASSHLHILRLDRSEQYF. The CDR3 coding sequence is TGTGCCAGCAGCCACCTACACATTCTTAGACTAGATCGAAGCGAGCAGTACTTC.

This clonotype was counted between two and nine times. The rearrangement uses TRBV4-3 and TRBJ1-1; D remains unclear. Germline CDR1 and CDR2: LGHNA and YSLEER. The CDR3 has 13 amino acids. Between the trimmed V and J ends, which lost 1 base and 1 base, there was a span of 4 bases. The CDR3 loop is CASSQGGNTEAFF. CDR3 in DNA: TGCGCCAGCAGCCAAGGGGGGAACACTGAAGCTTTCTTT.

The V gene is TRBV12-3 or TRBV12-4, the J gene TRBJ1-5; no definite D call. The CDR3 is 15 residues long. V lost 6 bases and J 7 bases, leaving 19 bases between the germline ends. The CDR3 protein is CASSDVPGLGQPQHF. Written as DNA, the CDR3 is TGTGCCAGCAGCGACGTACCGGGGTTGGGACAGCCCCAGCATTTT.